The rows below give T cell receptor beta chains drawn from one sample of a study of tissue T cells after allogeneic stem cell transplantation. TCRdb's copy holds only in-frame clones and misses some; the assay was immunoSEQ multiplex PCR. The table records fewer than 1,300 clones, 30% to 45% of them present only once. The sample here was stomach tissue, taken at autopsy. The receptors originated from a female patient aged 35-70 years with steroid-refractory graft-versus-host disease after an allogeneic stem cell transplant. The graft donor may have contributed some T cells. Both conserved end residues are part of each CDR3. D genes are given only for firm matches. Size is omitted from some rows. Given values are once, few, many or a class for expanded clones.

j_call clone_size v_call d_call cdr3_nt cdr3_aa
TRBJ2-7 hyperexpanded TRBV10-3 TRBD1 TGTGCCATCAGATCCGGGACAGGACGAATAAACTACGAGCAGTACTTC CAIRSGTGRINYEQYF
TRBJ2-2 medium-sized TRBV5-6 NA TGTGCCAGCAGCTTGGCAGCCACCGGGGAGCTGTTTTTT CASSLAATGELFF
TRBJ1-2 NA TRBV3-1/TRBV3-2 NA TGTGCCAGCAGCCAGGTAGCATATGGCTACACCTTC CASSQVAYGYTF
TRBJ2-7 large TRBV5-1 TRBD1 TGCGCCAGCAGCTGGACCGGGACAGGGAGCTCCTACGAGCAGTACTTC CASSWTGTGSSYEQYF
TRBJ1-6 few TRBV10-3 NA TGTGCCATCAACGAAGGGGGGACCTCCTATAATTCACCCCTCCACTTT CAINEGGTSYNSPLHF
TRBJ2-1 NA TRBV30 NA TGTGCCTGGAAGAAGCGGGTCCCCTTAGGTTCCTACAATGAGCAGTTCTTC CAWKKRVPLGSYNEQFF
TRBJ2-1 NA TRBV6-5 NA TGTGCCAGCAGTTCACGGGGGGCCGGGTACAATGAGCAGTTCTTC CASSSRGAGYNEQFF
TRBJ2-1 medium-sized TRBV2 NA TGTGCCAGCACCAAGTGGGCCTACAATGAGCAGTTCTTC CASTKWAYNEQFF
TRBJ2-4 medium-sized TRBV11-2 NA TGTGCCAGCAGCTTAGTAGGAAACATTCAGTACTTC CASSLVGNIQYF
TRBJ2-7 few TRBV5-1 TRBD1 TGCGCCAGCAGCGGTGGACAGGGAAGGCCCTACGAGCAGTACTTC CASSGGQGRPYEQYF
TRBJ2-1 once TRBV2 NA TGTGCCAGCCTGAGGGCTAGCCACTCCTACAATGAGCAGTTCTTC CASLRASHSYNEQFF
TRBJ2-7 once TRBV5-6 NA TGTGCCAGCAGCTTGGGACAGGCCCTCTCCTACGAGCAGTACTTC CASSLGQALSYEQYF
TRBJ2-5 few TRBV18 NA TGTGCCAGCTCAAACCCTCAACTAGCTTTTGCGGAGACCCAGTACTTC CASSNPQLAFAETQYF
TRBJ1-6 large TRBV23-1 NA TGCGCCAGCAGTCAATCGGCGTGCTCCTATAATTCACCCCTCCACTTT CASSQSACSYNSPLHF
TRBJ1-2 large TRBV5-6 NA TGTGCCAGCAGCCTGGGACCGCTTCGTGGCTACACCTTC CASSLGPLRGYTF
TRBJ2-7 NA TRBV6-5 NA TGTGCCAGCACCGGGCCGGGCTCCTACGAGCAGTACTTC CASTGPGSYEQYF
TRBJ2-1 large TRBV12-3/TRBV12-4 NA TGTGCCAGCAGTGCCGATACCAATGAGCAGTTCTTC CASSADTNEQFF
TRBJ2-3 large TRBV4-2 NA TGTGCCAGCAGCCAAGGGCCATCCACAGATACGCAGTATTTT CASSQGPSTDTQYF
TRBJ2-1 NA TRBV11-3 NA TGTGCCAGCAGCTTCTCAGGGGGAGGGTACAATGAGCAGTTCTTC CASSFSGGGYNEQFF
TRBJ2-3 few TRBV5-1 TRBD2 TGCGCCAGTGGTTCGGGAGGAGGTGATACGCAGTATTTT CASGSGGGDTQYF
TRBJ2-7 NA TRBV6-5 NA TGTGCCAGCAGCTTCCGGGACACCTACGAGCAGTACTTC CASSFRDTYEQYF
TRBJ1-1 NA TRBV30 TRBD1 TGTGCCTGGAGGGGAATAACAGGGGGTTTCACTGAAGCTTTCTTT CAWRGITGGFTEAFF
TRBJ1-2 NA TRBV5-1 NA TGCGCCAGCAGCTTGGGTCTCTGGGCAGCTTATGGCTACACCTTC CASSLGLWAAYGYTF
TRBJ1-4 large TRBV11-2 TRBD1 TGTGCCAGCAGCTTATTCCGGGGACAGGGCAATGAAAAACTGTTTTTT CASSLFRGQGNEKLFF
TRBJ2-3 NA TRBV18 NA TGTGCCAGCTCACCGCACTTCACAGATACGCAGTATTTT CASSPHFTDTQYF
TRBJ2-7 NA TRBV11-2 NA TGTGCCAGCAGCGCCCGACCGGTCGCTAGCGCGTCCTACGAGCAGTACTTC CASSARPVASASYEQYF
TRBJ2-7 NA TRBV7-2 NA TGTGCCAGCAGCCGACAGGTTTCCTACGAGCAGTACTTC CASSRQVSYEQYF
TRBJ1-2 NA TRBV27 NA TGTGCCAGCAGTTCCCAGGGGCCGGGCTATGGCTACACCTTC CASSSQGPGYGYTF
TRBJ1-1 NA TRBV28 NA TGTGCCAGCAGTGCCAGGCTATTCGGCACTGAAGCTTTCTTT CASSARLFGTEAFF
TRBJ2-3 few TRBV6-8 TRBD1 TGTGCCAGCATCAGGGGGACACAGACTACGCAGTATTTT CASIRGTQTTQYF
TRBJ1-5 few TRBV27 TRBD1 TGTGCCAGCAGTTTAATTGGGACAGGCAATCAGCCCCAGCATTTT CASSLIGTGNQPQHF
TRBJ2-3 large TRBV7-9 NA TGTGCCAGCAGCCTTGCCGCAGGGATGACAGATACGCAGTATTTT CASSLAAGMTDTQYF
TRBJ1-4 large TRBV5-5 TRBD1 TGTGCCAGCAGCTTAACCGGGACAGGGGGAATTGCAAATGAAAAACTGTTTTTT CASSLTGTGGIANEKLFF
TRBJ2-1 NA TRBV7-2 NA TGTGCCAGCAGCTTGAAGAACCGCAATGAGCAGTTCTTC CASSLKNRNEQFF
TRBJ2-5 NA TRBV5-1 NA TGCGCCAGCAGCGGTCAAGAGACCCAGTACTTC CASSGQETQYF
TRBJ2-2 large TRBV14 TRBD1 TGTGCCAGCAGCCAACTCGACAGGGTGGGCACCGGGGAGCTGTTTTTT CASSQLDRVGTGELFF
TRBJ1-1 NA TRBV7-9 NA TGTGCCGTCAGGGTCACTGAAGCTTTCTTT CAVRVTEAFF
TRBJ2-1 NA TRBV7-9 TRBD2 TGTGCCAGCAGCTTAGGAATGTTGGGGAGGGCCTACAATGAGCAGTTCTTC CASSLGMLGRAYNEQFF
TRBJ1-4 NA TRBV18 NA TGTGCCAGCTCACCAGGCAGATCTAATGAAAAACTGTTTTTT CASSPGRSNEKLFF
TRBJ1-2 NA TRBV12-3/TRBV12-4 NA TGTGCCAGCAGTTTCGGCTATGGCTACACCTTC CASSFGYGYTF
TRBJ1-3 NA TRBV19 NA TGTGCCAGTACCTCCTACGTTATCTCTGGAAACACCATATATTTT CASTSYVISGNTIYF